This entry describes one T cell receptor (beta chain). This CDR3 has 17 residues. Losses at the gene ends were 4 bases for V and 7 bases for J; bases not matched to a gene: 15. Germline CDR1 and CDR2: SGHRS and YFSETQ. The data were taken from a study of T cell responses to AZD1222 COVID-19 vaccine. The assay was immunoSEQ multiplex PCR, and TCRdb's table has in-frame clones only and misses some. The sample holds 150,000 or so clones, under 95% seen once. The starting material was peripheral blood, obtained on day 0 of AZD1222 vaccination. This TCR came from an adult in good health. The chain has TRBV5-1 and TRBJ1-3; 9 bases match TRBD1. The CDR3 nucleotides read TGCGCCAGCAGCCGATCTGAAGGGAAGACAGGGGGGAACACCATATATTTT. It encodes CASSRSEGKTGGNTIYF.